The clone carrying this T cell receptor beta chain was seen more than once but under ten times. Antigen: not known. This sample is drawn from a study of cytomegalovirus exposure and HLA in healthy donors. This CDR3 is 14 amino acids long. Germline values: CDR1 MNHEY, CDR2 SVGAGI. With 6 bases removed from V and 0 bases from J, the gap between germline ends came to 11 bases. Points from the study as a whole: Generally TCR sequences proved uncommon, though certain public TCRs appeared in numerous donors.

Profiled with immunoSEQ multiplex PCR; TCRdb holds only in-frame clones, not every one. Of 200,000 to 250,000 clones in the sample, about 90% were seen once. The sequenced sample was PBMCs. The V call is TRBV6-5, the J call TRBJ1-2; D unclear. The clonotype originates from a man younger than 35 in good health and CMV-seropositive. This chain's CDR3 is CASSRTVTNYGYTF. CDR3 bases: TGTGCCAGCAGCCGAACGGTAACTAACTATGGCTACACCTTC.